This T cell receptor beta chain was captured by sequencing in a study of neoadjuvant anti-PD-1 for oral cavity cancer. Whole-study context: Before surgery, most patients got three to four biweekly 3 mg/kg nivolumab doses. Non-progressing patients received a fourth nivolumab dose near day 43, then surgery on days 50-56.

Generated by immunoSEQ multiplex PCR, the TCRdb table keeps only in-frame clones and is missing some. There are under 15,000 clones in the sample; roughly 60% occur only once, and 6.8% lies in the top ten. This clone came up once. Patients had newly diagnosed, untreated stage II-IVA oral cavity squamous cell carcinoma. The patients had HPV-negative, locally advanced oral cavity squamous cell carcinoma. The germline V gene has CDR1 SGHNT and CDR2 YYREEE (reference sequence). The CDR3 is 13 residues long. Trimming pared 4 bases from V and 7 bases from J, leaving 14 bases between. The sequence derives from a person aged 40-85 years with oral cavity squamous cell carcinoma. The donor label of this sample is uncertain. The material sequenced was tumor tissue, taken before nivolumab (anti-PD-1) treatment. The chain recombines TRBV5-4 with TRBJ1-1; D not certain. The DNA of the CDR3 is TGTGCCAGCAGCGCACCCACGGCGGATGAAGCTTTCTTT. Protein sequence: CASSAPTADEAFF.